The T cell receptor (beta chain) under discussion was sequenced for a study of control samples from healthy donors and cancer patients. Method: immunoSEQ multiplex PCR; TCRdb's copy keeps in-frame clones and lacks some. The data hold about 140,000 clones, with about 90% observed a single time. CDR1 LGHNA and CDR2 YNFKEQ come from the germline V gene. Unmatched junction bases numbered 3, after V lost 4 bases and J lost 6 bases. The CDR3 extends over 13 amino acids. The sequencing input was blood. The source of this sequence is a young man in good health. V and J are TRBV4-2 and TRBJ1-2, with TRBD1 matching over 9 bases. The CDR3 DNA reads TGTGCCAGCAGCCTAAGGGACAGGGATGGCTACACCTTC. This translates into CASSLRDRDGYTF.